This record looks at one TCR beta chain sequence and its context. As yet, its antigen is unknown. The entry originates in a study of T cells in Graves' hyperthyroidism and ophthalmopathy. Regarding the study as a whole: The model predicted ophthalmopathy a median roughly 6.5 months before onset.

Authors of the study amplified TCR beta CDR3 regions from RNA transcripts. Initially, a first-round RT-PCR of the TCR CDR3 employed the HTBI primer set. TCRdb re-called the multiplex PCR reads with MiXCR, one entry per CDR3 protein. Among about 270,000 distinct CDR3 sequences, approximately 21% were seen once, and the ten largest hold 64%. V lost 1 base, J lost 6 bases, and 9 bases lay in between. The CDR3 has 14 residues. Per germline, CDR1 KGHSH and CDR2 LQKENI. The specimen sequenced was blood. The source is a young man with Graves' ophthalmopathy. The gene calls are TRBV18 and TRBJ2-2; unclear D gene. The DNA for the CDR3 is TGTGCCAGCTCACCACTCCAGGCGCCCGGGGAGCTGTTTTTT. It specifies CASSPLQAPGELFF.